A selection of T cell receptor beta chains follows, all from one sample in a study of T cell responses to AZD1222 COVID-19 vaccine. TCRdb's copy holds only in-frame clones and misses some; the assay was immunoSEQ multiplex PCR. The profile shows over 75,000 clones, around nine tenths of them singletons. Here the sequenced sample was peripheral blood, taken 28 days after the second AZD1222 dose. The receptors shown here come from an adult who received the AZD1222 COVID-19 vaccine. CDR3s include the opening cysteine and the closing phenylalanine or tryptophan. D genes are given only for firm matches. A clone size is listed for some rows: how often the clone was seen (once, few, many), or a class if it is expanded.

TRBD1,TRBV7-9,TRBJ2-7,NA,CASSSLGDRRVYEQYF,TGTGCCAGCAGCTCCTTAGGGGACAGGAGGGTATACGAGCAGTACTTC
NA,TRBV21-1,TRBJ1-4,NA,CASRLQATNEKLFF,TGTGCCAGCAGACTACAGGCAACTAATGAAAAACTGTTTTTT
NA,TRBV4-3,TRBJ1-2,few,CASSQDSQLDGYTF,TGCGCCAGCAGCCAAGATTCACAGTTAGATGGCTACACCTTC
NA,TRBV15,TRBJ1-5,NA,CATSGAGEGPQHF,TGTGCCACCAGCGGCGCCGGAGAGGGGCCCCAGCATTTT
NA,TRBV4-3,TRBJ1-6,few,CASSQDLASPLHF,TGCGCCAGCAGCCAAGATCTGGCTTCACCCCTCCACTTT
TRBD1,TRBV6-5,TRBJ1-1,NA,CATGAEGQGVTEAFF,TGTGCCACCGGCGCGGAGGGACAGGGGGTGACTGAAGCTTTCTTT
NA,TRBV28,TRBJ1-2,few,CASEGNYGYTF,TGTGCCAGCGAAGGGAACTATGGCTACACCTTC
NA,TRBV20-1,TRBJ1-2,NA,CSARDPGYTF,TGCAGTGCTAGAGACCCTGGCTACACCTTC
NA,TRBV7-2,TRBJ2-2,NA,CASTLGTRAGELFF,TGTGCCAGCACGTTAGGGACCAGAGCCGGGGAGCTGTTTTTT
NA,TRBV5-1,TRBJ2-5,NA,CASSFRPQETQYF,TGCGCCAGCAGCTTCCGGCCCCAAGAGACCCAGTACTTC
NA,TRBV27,TRBJ1-2,few,CASSLSQGRQGYTF,TGTGCCAGCAGTTTATCGCAGGGGCGACAGGGCTACACCTTC
TRBD1,TRBV7-9,TRBJ1-1,NA,CASSRTGTEAFF,TGTGCCAGCAGCCGGACAGGGACTGAAGCTTTCTTT
NA,TRBV28,TRBJ1-2,NA,CASSLLGRNGNSGYTF,TGTGCCAGCAGTTTGTTAGGCAGAAACGGGAACTCGGGCTACACCTTC
TRBD1,TRBV9,TRBJ1-6,NA,CASSQGQGANSPLHF,TGTGCCAGCAGCCAAGGACAGGGGGCTAATTCACCCCTCCACTTT
NA,TRBV12-3/TRBV12-4,TRBJ1-2,NA,CASSLGQGRGYTF,TGTGCCAGCAGTTTAGGGCAGGGTCGAGGCTACACCTTC